This TCR beta chain was profiled in a study of technical replicates of blood from a few donors. Germline assignment: CDR1 SGDLS and CDR2 YYNGEE. V lost 3 bases, J lost 2 bases, and 15 bases lay in between. The CDR3 loop spans 15 amino acids. The table came from immunoSEQ multiplex PCR; TCRdb's copy has only in-frame clones and leaves some out. The repertoire has about 76,000 clones, approximately 83% of them found once; the top ten carry about 5%. This clonotype was sampled from a human donor in good health. Some clones in this sample may be carry-over from other donors' samples. Source material: PBMCs. This chain connects TRBV9 to TRBJ2-7; TRBD2 is a possible D gene (6 bases). CDR3 amino acids: CASSAGSPGTYEQYF. As DNA, the CDR3 is TGTGCCAGCAGCGCCGGGAGCCCTGGGACCTACGAGCAGTACTTC. Supplemented by reference TRBV9 and TRBJ2-7, the full variable domain reads DSGVTQTPKHLITATGQRVTLRCSPRSGDLSVYWYQQSLDQGLQFLIQYYNGEERAKGNILERFSAQQFPDLHSELNLSSLELGDSALYFCASSAGSPGTYEQYFGPGTRLTVT.